This record concerns one T cell receptor (beta chain) sequence. These data come from a study of blood T cell repertoires in COVID-19. Study context: Collection of acute and convalescent COVID-19 samples took place in the United States, Italy and Spain.

TCRdb keeps only in-frame clones here, not all; method: immunoSEQ multiplex PCR. This table holds nearly 35,000 clones, more than 85% found once. The CDR3 covers 15 residues. V was cut by 6 bases and J by 1 base, with 15 bases left in between. Germline V gene sequence: CDR1 MNHEY, CDR2 SVGAGI. This sequence joins TRBV6-5 and TRBJ1-1; weak D call: TRBD1 (6 bases). The origin of this receptor is a human donor in a cohort sampled during active COVID-19. Sequencing was carried out using peripheral blood. The CDR3 here is CASSLTGPANTEAFF. The CDR3 nucleotides read TGTGCCAGCAGCCTTACAGGGCCGGCGAACACTGAAGCTTTCTTT.